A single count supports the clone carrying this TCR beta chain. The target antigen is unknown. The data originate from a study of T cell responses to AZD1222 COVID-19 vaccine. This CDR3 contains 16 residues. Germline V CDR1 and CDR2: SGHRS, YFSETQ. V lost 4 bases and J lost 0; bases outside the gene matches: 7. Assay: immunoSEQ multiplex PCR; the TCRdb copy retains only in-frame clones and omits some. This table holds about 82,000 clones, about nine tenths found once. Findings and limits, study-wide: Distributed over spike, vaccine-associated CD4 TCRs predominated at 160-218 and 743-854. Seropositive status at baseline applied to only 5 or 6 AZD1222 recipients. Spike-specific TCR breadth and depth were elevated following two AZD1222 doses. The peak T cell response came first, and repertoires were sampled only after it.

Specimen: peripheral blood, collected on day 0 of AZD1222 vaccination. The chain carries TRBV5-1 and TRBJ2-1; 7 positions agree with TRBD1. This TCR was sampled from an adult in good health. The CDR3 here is CASSRSRDSSYNEQFF. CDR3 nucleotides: TGCGCCAGCAGCCGATCCCGGGACAGCTCCTACAATGAGCAGTTCTTC.